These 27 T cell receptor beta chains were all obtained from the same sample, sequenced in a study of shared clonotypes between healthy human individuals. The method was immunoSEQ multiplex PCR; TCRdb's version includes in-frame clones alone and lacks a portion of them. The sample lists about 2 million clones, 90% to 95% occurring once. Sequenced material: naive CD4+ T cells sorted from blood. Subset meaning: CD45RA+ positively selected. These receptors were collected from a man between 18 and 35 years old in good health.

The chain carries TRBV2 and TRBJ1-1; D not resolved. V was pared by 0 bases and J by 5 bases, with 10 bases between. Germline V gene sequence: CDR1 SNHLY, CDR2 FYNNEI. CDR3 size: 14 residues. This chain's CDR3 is CASSEAGGRTEAFF. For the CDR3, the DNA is TGTGCCAGCAGTGAAGCAGGTGGTAGGACTGAAGCTTTCTTT.

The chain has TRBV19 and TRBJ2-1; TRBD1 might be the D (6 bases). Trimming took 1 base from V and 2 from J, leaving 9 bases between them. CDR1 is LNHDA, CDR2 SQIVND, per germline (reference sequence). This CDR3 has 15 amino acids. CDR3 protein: CASSIGGQAYNEQFF. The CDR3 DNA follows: TGTGCCAGTAGTATAGGGGGGCAGGCCTACAATGAGCAGTTCTTC.

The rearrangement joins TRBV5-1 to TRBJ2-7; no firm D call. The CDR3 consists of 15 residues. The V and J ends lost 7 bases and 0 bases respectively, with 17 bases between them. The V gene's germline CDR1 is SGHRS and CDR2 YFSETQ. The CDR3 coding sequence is TGCGCCAGCCCCCGCGGACCTCCCGGCTCCTACGAGCAGTACTTC. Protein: CASPRGPPGSYEQYF. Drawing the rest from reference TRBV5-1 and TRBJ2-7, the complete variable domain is KAGVTQTPRYLIKTRGQQVTLSCSPISGHRSVSWYQQTPGQGLQFLFEYFSETQRNKGNFPGRFSGRQFSNSRSEMNVSTLELGDSALYLCASPRGPPGSYEQYFGPGTRLTVT.

CDR3 residues: CASSIREGLEQYF. The CDR3 coding sequence is TGTGCCAGTAGTATACGGGAGGGCCTCGAGCAGTACTTC. The chain couples TRBV19 to TRBJ2-7; 8 bases align to TRBD2. After removal of 2 bases from V and 6 bases from J, the junction contained 3 bases not matched to a gene. This CDR3 has 13 residues. Germline CDR1 reads LNHDA; CDR2 reads SQIVND (reference sequence). Combining the CDR3 with reference TRBV19 and TRBJ2-7 gives the whole variable domain DGGITQSPKYLFRKEGQNVTLSCEQNLNHDAMYWYRQDPGQGLRLIYYSQIVNDFQKGDIAEGYSVSREKKESFPLTVTSAQKNPTAFYLCASSIREGLEQYFGPGTRLTVT.

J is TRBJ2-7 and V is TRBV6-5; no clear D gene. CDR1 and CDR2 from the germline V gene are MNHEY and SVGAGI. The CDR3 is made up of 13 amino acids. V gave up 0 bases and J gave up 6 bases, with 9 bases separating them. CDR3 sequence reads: CASSYSDAAEQYF. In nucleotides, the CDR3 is TGTGCCAGCAGTTACTCAGACGCGGCCGAGCAGTACTTC.

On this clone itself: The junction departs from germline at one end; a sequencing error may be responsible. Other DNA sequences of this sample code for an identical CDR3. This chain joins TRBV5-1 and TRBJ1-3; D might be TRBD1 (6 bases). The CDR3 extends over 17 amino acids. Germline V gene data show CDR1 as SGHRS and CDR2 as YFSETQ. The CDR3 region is CASSLGRQVHSGNTIYF. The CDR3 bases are TGCGCCAGCAGCTTGGGTCGACAGGTTCACTCTGGTAACACCATATATTTT.

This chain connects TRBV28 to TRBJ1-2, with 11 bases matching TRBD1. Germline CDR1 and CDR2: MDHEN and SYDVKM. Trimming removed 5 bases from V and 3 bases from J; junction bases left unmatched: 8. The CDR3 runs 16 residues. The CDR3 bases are TGTGCCAGCAGTAACCGGACAGGGGGCTTCGACTATGGCTACACCTTC. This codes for CASSNRTGGFDYGYTF.

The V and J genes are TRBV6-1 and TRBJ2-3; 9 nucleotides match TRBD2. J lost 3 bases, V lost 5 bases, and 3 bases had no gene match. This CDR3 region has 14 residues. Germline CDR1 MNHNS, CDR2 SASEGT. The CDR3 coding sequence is TGTGCCAGCAGTTCTAGCGGGGAGACAGATACGCAGTATTTT. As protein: CASSSSGETDTQYF.

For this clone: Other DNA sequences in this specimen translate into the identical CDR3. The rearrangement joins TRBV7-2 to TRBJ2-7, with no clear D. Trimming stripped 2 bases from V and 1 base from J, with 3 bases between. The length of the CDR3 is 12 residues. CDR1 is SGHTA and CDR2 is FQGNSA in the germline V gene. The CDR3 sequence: CASSLFSYEQYF. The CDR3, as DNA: TGTGCCAGCAGCTTATTTTCCTACGAGCAGTACTTC.

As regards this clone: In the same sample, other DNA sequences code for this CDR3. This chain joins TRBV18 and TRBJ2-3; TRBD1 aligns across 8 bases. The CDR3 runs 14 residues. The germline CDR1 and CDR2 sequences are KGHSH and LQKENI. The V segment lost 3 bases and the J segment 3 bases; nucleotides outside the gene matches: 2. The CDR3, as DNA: TGTGCCAGCTCACCGGACAGGGCGACAGATACGCAGTATTTT. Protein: CASSPDRATDTQYF. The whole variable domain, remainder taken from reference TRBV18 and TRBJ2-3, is NAGVMQNPRHLVRRRGQEARLRCSPMKGHSHVYWYRQLPEEGLKFMVYLQKENIIDESGMPKERFSAEFPKEGPSILRIQQVVRGDSAAYFCASSPDRATDTQYFGPGTRLTVL.

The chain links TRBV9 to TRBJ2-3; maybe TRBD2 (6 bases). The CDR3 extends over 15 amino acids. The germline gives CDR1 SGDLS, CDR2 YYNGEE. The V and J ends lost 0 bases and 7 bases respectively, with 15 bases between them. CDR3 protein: CASSVAGTSPYTQYF. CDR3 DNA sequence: TGTGCCAGCAGCGTAGCGGGGACTTCTCCATATACGCAGTATTTT.

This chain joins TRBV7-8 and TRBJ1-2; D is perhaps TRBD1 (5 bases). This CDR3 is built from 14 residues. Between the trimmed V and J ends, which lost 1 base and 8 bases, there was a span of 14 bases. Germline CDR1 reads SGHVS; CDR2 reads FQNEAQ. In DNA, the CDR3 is TGTGCCAGCAGCTTAGTGGGGCAGGGATCAGGCTACACCTTC. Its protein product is CASSLVGQGSGYTF.

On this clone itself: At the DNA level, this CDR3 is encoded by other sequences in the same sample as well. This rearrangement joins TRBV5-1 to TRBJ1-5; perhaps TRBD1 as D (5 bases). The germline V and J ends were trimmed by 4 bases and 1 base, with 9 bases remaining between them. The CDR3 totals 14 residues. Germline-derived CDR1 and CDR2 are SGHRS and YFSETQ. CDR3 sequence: CASSRDSSNQPQHF. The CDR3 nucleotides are TGCGCCAGCAGCCGCGACAGCAGCAATCAGCCCCAGCATTTT.

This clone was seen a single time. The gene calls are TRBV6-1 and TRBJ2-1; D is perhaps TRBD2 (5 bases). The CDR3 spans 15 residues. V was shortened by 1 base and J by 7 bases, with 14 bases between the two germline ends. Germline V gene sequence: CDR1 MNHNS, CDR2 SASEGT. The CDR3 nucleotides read TGTGCCAGCAGTGAAGTCACTAGACACAGTAATGAGCAGTTCTTC. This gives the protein CASSEVTRHSNEQFF.

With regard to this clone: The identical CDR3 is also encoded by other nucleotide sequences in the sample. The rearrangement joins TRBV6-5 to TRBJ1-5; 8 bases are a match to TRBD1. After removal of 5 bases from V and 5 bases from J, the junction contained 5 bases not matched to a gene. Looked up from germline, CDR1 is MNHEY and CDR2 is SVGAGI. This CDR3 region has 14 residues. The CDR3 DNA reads TGTGCCAGCAGTAGAGGACAGGGAGATCAGCCCCAGCATTTT. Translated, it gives CASSRGQGDQPQHF.

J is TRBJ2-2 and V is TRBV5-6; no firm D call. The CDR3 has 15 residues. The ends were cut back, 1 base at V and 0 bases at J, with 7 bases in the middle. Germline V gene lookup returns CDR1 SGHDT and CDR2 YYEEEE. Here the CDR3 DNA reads TGTGCCAGCAGCTTGCGGACGGCGAACACCGGGGAGCTGTTTTTT. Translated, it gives CASSLRTANTGELFF.

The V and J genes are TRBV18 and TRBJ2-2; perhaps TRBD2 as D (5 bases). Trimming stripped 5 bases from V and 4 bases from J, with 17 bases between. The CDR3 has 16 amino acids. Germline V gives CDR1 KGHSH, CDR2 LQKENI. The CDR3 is CASSTLGNSGTGELFF. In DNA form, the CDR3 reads TGTGCCAGCTCAACCCTCGGTAACAGCGGCACCGGGGAGCTGTTTTTT.

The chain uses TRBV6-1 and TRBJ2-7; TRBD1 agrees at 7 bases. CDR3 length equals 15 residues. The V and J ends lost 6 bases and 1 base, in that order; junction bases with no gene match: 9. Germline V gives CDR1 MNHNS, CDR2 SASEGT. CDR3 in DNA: TGTGCCAGCAGACCTTTCCGGGACAGATCCTACGAGCAGTACTTC. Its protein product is CASRPFRDRSYEQYF.

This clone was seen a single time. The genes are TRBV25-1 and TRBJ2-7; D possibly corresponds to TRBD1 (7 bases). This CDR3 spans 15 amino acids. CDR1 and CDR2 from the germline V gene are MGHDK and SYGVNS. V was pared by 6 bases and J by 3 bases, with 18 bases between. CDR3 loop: CASSPGGTDYYEQYF. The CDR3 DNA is TGTGCCAGCAGCCCGGGCGGGACAGACTACTACGAGCAGTACTTC.

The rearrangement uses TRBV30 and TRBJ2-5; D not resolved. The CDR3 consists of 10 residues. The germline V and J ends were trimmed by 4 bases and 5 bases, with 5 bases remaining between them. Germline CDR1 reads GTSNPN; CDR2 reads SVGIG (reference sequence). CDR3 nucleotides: TGTGCCTGGATGGATGAGACCCAGTACTTC. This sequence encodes CAWMDETQYF.

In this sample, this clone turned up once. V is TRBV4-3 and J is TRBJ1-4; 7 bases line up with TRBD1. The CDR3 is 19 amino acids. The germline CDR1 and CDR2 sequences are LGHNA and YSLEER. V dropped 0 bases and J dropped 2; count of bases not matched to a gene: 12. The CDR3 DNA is TGCGCCAGCAGCCAAGACCGCAGGGGGGCCCTTGCGACTAATGAAAAACTGTTTTTT. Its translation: CASSQDRRGALATNEKLFF.

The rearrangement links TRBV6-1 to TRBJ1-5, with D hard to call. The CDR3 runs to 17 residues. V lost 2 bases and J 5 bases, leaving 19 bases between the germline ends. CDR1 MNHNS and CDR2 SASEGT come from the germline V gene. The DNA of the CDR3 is TGTGCCAGCAGTGAACTCACATCTTGGTTCCAAGATCAGCCCCAGCATTTT. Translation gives CASSELTSWFQDQPQHF.

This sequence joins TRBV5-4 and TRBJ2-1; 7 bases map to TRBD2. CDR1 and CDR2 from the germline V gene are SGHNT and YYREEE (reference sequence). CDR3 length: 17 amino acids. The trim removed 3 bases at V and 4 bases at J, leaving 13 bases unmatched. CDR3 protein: CASSSPSWGGPYNEQFF. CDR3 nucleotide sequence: TGTGCCAGCAGCTCCCCCTCTTGGGGAGGGCCGTACAATGAGCAGTTCTTC.

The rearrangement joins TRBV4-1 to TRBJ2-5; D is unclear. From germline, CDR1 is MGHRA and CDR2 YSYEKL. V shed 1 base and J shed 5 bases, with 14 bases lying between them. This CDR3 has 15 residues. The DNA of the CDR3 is TGCGCCAGCAGCCAAGGGCCAGGCTTCCGGGAGACCCAGTACTTC. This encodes CASSQGPGFRETQYF.

CDR3 region: CASSPGQGANTGELFF. The CDR3, as DNA: TGCGCCAGCAGCCCGGGACAGGGGGCGAACACCGGGGAGCTGTTTTTT. The genes are TRBV5-1 and TRBJ2-2; the match to TRBD1 covers 11 bases. With 4 bases clipped from V and 0 bases from J, the junction kept 2 bases outside the gene matches. Per germline, CDR1 SGHRS and CDR2 YFSETQ. The CDR3 is 16 amino acids. Full variable domain (remainder filled in from reference TRBV5-1 and TRBJ2-2): KAGVTQTPRYLIKTRGQQVTLSCSPISGHRSVSWYQQTPGQGLQFLFEYFSETQRNKGNFPGRFSGRQFSNSRSEMNVSTLELGDSALYLCASSPGQGANTGELFFGEGSRLTVL.

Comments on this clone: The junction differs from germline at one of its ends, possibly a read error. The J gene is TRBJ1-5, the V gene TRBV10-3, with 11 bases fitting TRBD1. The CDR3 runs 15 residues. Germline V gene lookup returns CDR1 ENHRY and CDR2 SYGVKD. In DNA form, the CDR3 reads TGTGCCATCAGTGAGTGGGACAGGGGGAATCAACCCCAGCATTTT. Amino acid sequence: CAISEWDRGNQPQHF.

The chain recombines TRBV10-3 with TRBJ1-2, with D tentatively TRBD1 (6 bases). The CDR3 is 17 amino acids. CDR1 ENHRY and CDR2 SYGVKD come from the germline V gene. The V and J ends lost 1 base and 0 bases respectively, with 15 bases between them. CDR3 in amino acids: CAISEYTRTDANYGYTF. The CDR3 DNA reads TGTGCCATCAGTGAGTATACTCGGACAGACGCTAACTATGGCTACACCTTC.